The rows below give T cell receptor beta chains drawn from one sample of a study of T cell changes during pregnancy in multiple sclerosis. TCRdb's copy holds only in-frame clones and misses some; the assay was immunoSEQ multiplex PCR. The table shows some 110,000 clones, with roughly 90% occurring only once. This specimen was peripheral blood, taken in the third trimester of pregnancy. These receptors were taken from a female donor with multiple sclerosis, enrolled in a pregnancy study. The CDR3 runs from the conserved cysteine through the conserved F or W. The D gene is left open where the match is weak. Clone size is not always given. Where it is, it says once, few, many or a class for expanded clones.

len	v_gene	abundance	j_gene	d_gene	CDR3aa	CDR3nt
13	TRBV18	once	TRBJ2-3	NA	CASSPGAPDTQYF	TGTGCCAGCTCACCAGGGGCCCCAGATACGCAGTATTTT
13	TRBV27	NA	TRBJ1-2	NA	CASSLGGNYGYTF	TGTGCCAGCAGTTTAGGAGGGAACTATGGCTACACCTTC
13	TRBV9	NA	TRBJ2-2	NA	CASSVDLTGELFF	TGTGCCAGCAGCGTAGACTTAACCGGGGAGCTGTTTTTT
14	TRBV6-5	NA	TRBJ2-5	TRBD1	CASGGQGSQETQYF	TGTGCCAGTGGGGGACAGGGAAGTCAAGAGACCCAGTACTTC
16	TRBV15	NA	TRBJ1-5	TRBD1	CATSRGGGTGDQPQHF	TGTGCCACCAGCAGAGGTGGAGGGACAGGTGATCAGCCCCAGCATTTT
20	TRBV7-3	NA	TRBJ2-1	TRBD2	CASSLFPVASGVSSYNEQFF	TGTGCCAGCAGCTTATTTCCCGTGGCTAGCGGGGTGAGCTCCTACAATGAGCAGTTCTTC
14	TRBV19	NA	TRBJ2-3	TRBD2	CASSGIPSTDTQYF	TGTGCCTCTAGCGGGATCCCTAGCACAGATACGCAGTATTTT
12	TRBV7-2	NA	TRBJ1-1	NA	CASSLPRGEAFF	TGTGCCAGCAGCTTACCACGGGGTGAAGCTTTCTTT
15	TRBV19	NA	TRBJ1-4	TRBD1	CASSTPTGRNEKLFF	TGTGCCAGTAGCACACCGACAGGGAGGAATGAAAAACTGTTTTTT
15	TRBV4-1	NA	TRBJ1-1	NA	CASSQDQVATREAFF	TGCGCCAGCAGCCAAGATCAGGTCGCTACCCGAGAAGCTTTCTTT
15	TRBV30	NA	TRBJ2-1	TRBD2	CAWREVAGSYNEQFF	TGTGCCTGGAGAGAGGTAGCGGGGTCCTACAATGAGCAGTTCTTC
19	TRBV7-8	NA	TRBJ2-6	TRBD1	CASSLKAWTGPSGANVLTF	TGTGCCAGCAGCCTAAAAGCCTGGACAGGACCCTCTGGGGCCAACGTCCTGACTTTC
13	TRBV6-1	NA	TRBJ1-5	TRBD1	CASSPGQMSPQHF	TGTGCCAGCAGTCCGGGACAGATGTCGCCCCAGCATTTT
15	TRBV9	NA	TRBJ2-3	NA	CASSVAPIQGYTQYF	TGTGCCAGCAGCGTAGCCCCGATCCAGGGGTATACGCAGTATTTT
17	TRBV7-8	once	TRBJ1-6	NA	CASSLRRGGQTNSPLHF	TGTGCCAGCAGCTTGAGGAGGGGGGGTCAGACTAATTCACCCCTCCACTTT
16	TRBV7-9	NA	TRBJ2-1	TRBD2	CASSFGPGRGGDEQFF	TGTGCCAGCAGCTTTGGCCCGGGGAGGGGTGGCGATGAGCAGTTCTTC
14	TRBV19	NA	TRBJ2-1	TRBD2	CASSIRGEANEQFF	TGTGCCAGTAGTATACGGGGGGAAGCCAATGAGCAGTTCTTC
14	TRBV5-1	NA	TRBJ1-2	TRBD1	CASSLGQDNYGYTF	TGCGCCAGCAGCCTAGGACAGGACAACTATGGCTACACCTTC
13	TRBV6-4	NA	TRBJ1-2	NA	CASSDSGGNGYTF	TGTGCCAGCAGTGACTCGGGGGGAAATGGCTACACCTTC
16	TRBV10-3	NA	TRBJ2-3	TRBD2	CAISGLAGASTDTQYF	TGTGCCATCAGTGGACTAGCGGGGGCTAGCACAGATACGCAGTATTTT
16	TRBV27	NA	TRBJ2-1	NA	CASRPTSGVSYNEQFF	TGTGCCAGCAGACCCACCTCGGGGGTGAGCTACAATGAGCAGTTCTTC
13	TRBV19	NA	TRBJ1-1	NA	CASVPGRGTEAFF	TGTGCCAGTGTCCCGGGACGGGGGACTGAAGCTTTCTTT
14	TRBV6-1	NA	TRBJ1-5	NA	CASSPGGAGQPQHF	TGTGCCAGCAGTCCTGGGGGGGCAGGACAGCCCCAGCATTTT
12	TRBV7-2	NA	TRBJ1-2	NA	CASSPGYYGYTF	TGTGCCAGCAGTCCGGGATACTATGGCTACACCTTC
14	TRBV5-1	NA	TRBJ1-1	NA	CASSPTGEHTEAFF	TGCGCCAGCAGCCCGACCGGGGAACACACTGAAGCTTTCTTT
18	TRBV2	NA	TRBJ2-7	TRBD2	CASSLLGLAGGINGEQYF	TGTGCCAGCAGTCTACTTGGACTAGCGGGAGGAATTAACGGCGAGCAGTACTTC
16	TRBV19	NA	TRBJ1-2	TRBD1	CASSIGPGGVDYGYTF	TGTGCCAGTAGTATCGGCCCAGGGGGTGTGGACTATGGCTACACCTTC
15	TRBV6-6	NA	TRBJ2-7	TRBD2	CASSYLANSRGVHYF	TGTGCCAGCAGTTACCTAGCCAACTCACGGGGGGTTCACTACTTC
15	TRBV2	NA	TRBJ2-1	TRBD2	CASSETSGGYNEQFF	TGTGCCAGCAGTGAGACTAGCGGGGGCTACAATGAGCAGTTCTTC
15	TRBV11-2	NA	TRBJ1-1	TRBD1	CASSSGQGAGTEAFF	TGTGCCAGCAGCTCGGGTCAGGGGGCGGGGACTGAAGCTTTCTTT
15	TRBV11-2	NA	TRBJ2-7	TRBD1	CASSLRGTGGDEQYF	TGTGCCAGCAGCTTGCGCGGGACAGGGGGGGACGAGCAGTACTTC
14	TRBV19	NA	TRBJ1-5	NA	CASNSGYSNQPQHF	TGTGCCAGTAACTCGGGGTATAGCAATCAGCCCCAGCATTTT
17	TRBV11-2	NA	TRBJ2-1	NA	CASSLVTADFAYNEQFF	TGTGCCAGCAGCTTAGTAACAGCGGACTTCGCCTACAATGAGCAGTTCTTC
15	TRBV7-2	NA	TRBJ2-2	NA	CASSFPLGGTGELFF	TGTGCCAGCAGCTTCCCTCTGGGGGGCACCGGGGAGCTGTTTTTT
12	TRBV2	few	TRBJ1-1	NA	CASSEPLSEAFF	TGTGCCAGCAGTGAGCCGTTAAGCGAAGCTTTCTTT
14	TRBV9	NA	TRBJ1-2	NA	CASSSNGVNYGYTF	TGTGCCAGCAGCTCAAACGGGGTCAACTATGGCTACACCTTC
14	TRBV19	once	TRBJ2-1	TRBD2	CASSLAGGYNEQFF	TGTGCCAGTAGCCTAGCGGGGGGTTACAATGAGCAGTTCTTC
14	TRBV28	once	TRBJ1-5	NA	CASRRTGSSQPQHF	TGTGCCAGCAGGCGAACAGGGTCCAGTCAGCCCCAGCATTTT
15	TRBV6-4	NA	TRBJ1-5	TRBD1	CATNLRGRSNQPQHF	TGTGCCACCAACCTCAGGGGGCGAAGCAATCAGCCCCAGCATTTT
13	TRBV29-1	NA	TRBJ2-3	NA	CSGEQGSTDTQYF	TGCAGCGGAGAACAGGGAAGCACAGATACGCAGTATTTT
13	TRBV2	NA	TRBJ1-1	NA	CASSIGGSTEAFF	TGTGCCAGCTCTATCGGGGGGTCAACTGAAGCTTTCTTT
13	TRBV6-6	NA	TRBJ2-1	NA	CASSKIRDLEQFF	TGTGCCAGCAGTAAGATCCGGGACTTGGAGCAGTTCTTC